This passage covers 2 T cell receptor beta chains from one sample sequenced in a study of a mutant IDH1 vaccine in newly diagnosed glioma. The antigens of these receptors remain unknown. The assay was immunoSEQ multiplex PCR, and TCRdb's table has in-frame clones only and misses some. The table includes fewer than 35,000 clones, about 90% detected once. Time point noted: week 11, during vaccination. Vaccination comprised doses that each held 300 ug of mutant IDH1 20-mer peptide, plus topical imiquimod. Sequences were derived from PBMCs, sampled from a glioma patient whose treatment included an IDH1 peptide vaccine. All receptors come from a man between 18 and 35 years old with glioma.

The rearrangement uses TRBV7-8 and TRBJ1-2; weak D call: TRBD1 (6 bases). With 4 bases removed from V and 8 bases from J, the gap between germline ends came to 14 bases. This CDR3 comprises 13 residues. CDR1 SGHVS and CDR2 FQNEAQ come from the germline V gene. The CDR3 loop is CASSSDSPGGYTF. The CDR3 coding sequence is TGTGCCAGCAGCTCGGACAGCCCAGGGGGCTACACCTTC.

The CDR3 DNA follows: TGCAGCGTTCGGTTGGGGGAGGCCTACGAGCAGTACTTC. The encoded protein is CSVRLGEAYEQYF. The rearrangement links TRBV29-1 to TRBJ2-7; tentatively, D is TRBD2 (6 bases). With 5 bases removed from V and 2 bases from J, the gap between germline ends came to 13 bases. From germline, CDR1 is SQVTM and CDR2 ANQGSEA. The CDR3 contains 13 residues.